Following are 22 T cell receptor beta chains from one sample sequenced in a study of T-cell reconstitution after alpha-beta-depleted transplantation in children. A library of TCRbeta sequences, prepared with unique molecular identifiers, was generated. One entry per CDR3 protein results from TCRdb running MiXCR on the PCR reads. The sample yields roughly 500,000 distinct CDR3 sequences, around 13% seen once. The source was PBMCs from the stem cell graft donor, collected from the stem cell graft. All receptors come from a human donor who donated a stem cell graft to a child with combined immunodeficiency.

The table lists this clonotype with a few counts. The chain links TRBV20-1 to TRBJ2-7; no clear D gene. V was pared by 0 bases and J by 4 bases, with 7 bases between. Germline V CDR1 and CDR2: DFQATT, SNEGSKA (reference sequence). The CDR3 runs 12 residues. DNA for the CDR3: TGCAGTGCTAGAGACGCCGCTTACGAGCAGTACTTC. It yields the protein CSARDAAYEQYF.

This clonotype was observed many times. The CDR3 DNA follows: TGTGCCAGCAGCTTAATGAGGGGCCACTACGAGCAGTACTTC. Translating gives CASSLMRGHYEQYF. This sequence joins TRBV7-2 and TRBJ2-7; D possibly uses TRBD1 or TRBD2 (5 bases each). The CDR3 length is 14 residues. Trimming cost V 2 bases and J 3 bases, with 11 bases left between them. Germline V CDR1 and CDR2: SGHTA, FQGNSA.

This clonotype was counted many times. The chain combines TRBV7-9 with TRBJ1-5; D unclear. Between the trimmed V and J ends, which lost 5 bases and 5 bases, there was a span of 10 bases. Looked up from germline, CDR1 is SEHNR and CDR2 is FQNEAQ (reference sequence). The CDR3 is 13 amino acids. The CDR3 region is CASSERRDQPQHF. The CDR3 DNA reads TGTGCCAGCAGCGAAAGACGGGATCAGCCCCAGCATTTT.

The chain carries TRBV12-3 or TRBV12-4 and TRBJ2-7; 7 bases align to TRBD2. V shed 7 bases, J shed 2 bases, and the junction held 8 bases outside the gene matches. The CDR3 is 14 residues long. CDR3: CASNIAGDTYEQYF. For the CDR3, the DNA is TGTGCCAGCAATATAGCGGGCGATACCTACGAGCAGTACTTC.

CDR3 nucleotide sequence: TGCGCCAGCAGCTTGGAGGGACCTGGACAGGGTAATAACAATGAGCAGTTCTTC. This gives the protein CASSLEGPGQGNNNEQFF. The chain uses TRBV5-1 and TRBJ2-1; 8 bases are shared with TRBD1. There are 18 residues in the CDR3. V gave up 0 bases and J gave up 5 bases; unmatched junction bases: 13. The germline V gene encodes CDR1 SGHRS and CDR2 YFSETQ.

This clonotype occurred a few times. The chain carries TRBV4-3 and TRBJ2-3; TRBD2 aligns across 14 bases. V lost 1 base and J lost 10; bases outside the gene matches: 10. The CDR3 runs to 17 residues. Germline loops: CDR1 LGHNA, CDR2 YSLEER. The CDR3 here is CASSQGAGLAGGVPQYF. CDR3 coding DNA: TGCGCCAGCAGCCAAGGGGCCGGACTAGCGGGAGGAGTACCGCAGTATTTT.

In nucleotides, the CDR3 is TGTGCCAGCAGCCTCGCCGGGACAGGGCCCTACTTC. Its translation is CASSLAGTGPYF. V and J are TRBV7-6 and TRBJ2-5, with TRBD1 matching over 9 bases. With V trimmed by 5 bases and J by 14 bases, 9 bases remained unmatched. This CDR3 is 12 amino acids long. The V gene's germline CDR1 is SGHVS and CDR2 FNYEAQ.

This clonotype turned up a few times. The chain is built from TRBV7-9 and TRBJ2-2; unclear D gene. CDR1 SEHNR and CDR2 FQNEAQ come from the germline V gene (reference sequence). V was trimmed by 5 bases and J by 2 bases, leaving 12 bases between them. CDR3 size: 15 residues. CDR3 in DNA: TGTGCCAGCAGCCATACGTCACAAAACACCGGGGAGCTGTTTTTT. It translates to CASSHTSQNTGELFF.

There are a few counts of this clonotype. V usage is TRBV6-6 and J usage is TRBJ2-7; possibly TRBD2 for D (5 bases). This CDR3 is built from 12 residues. CDR1 is MNHNY and CDR2 is SVGAGI in the germline V gene (reference sequence). Between the trimmed V and J ends, which lost 5 bases and 6 bases, there was a span of 11 bases. The CDR3 reads CASSTGNIEQYF. The CDR3 DNA reads TGTGCCAGCAGTACCGGGAACATCGAGCAGTACTTC.

This clonotype has more than one count but fewer than ten. The genes are TRBV29-1 and TRBJ1-6; D is ambiguous. The germline CDR1 and CDR2 sequences are SQVTM and ANQGSEA. The CDR3 length is 18 residues. Trimming pared 2 bases from V and 6 bases from J, leaving 23 bases between. CDR3 sequence (DNA): TGCAGCGTTGAAAGCGAGGATGGCTCCTTTACTCGTAATTCACCCCTCCACTTT. This codes for CSVESEDGSFTRNSPLHF.

This clonotype has a handful of counts. The V gene is TRBV25-1, the J gene TRBJ2-5, with 7 positions matching TRBD2. The trim removed 3 bases at V and 4 bases at J, leaving 8 bases unmatched. Germline V gene lookup returns CDR1 MGHDK and CDR2 SYGVNS. This CDR3 has 15 residues. CDR3 in DNA: TGTGCCAGCAGTGAGATCGGGGAGGGAGGAGAGACCCAGTACTTC. As protein: CASSEIGEGGETQYF.

DNA of the CDR3: TGCGCCAGCACTCCTATCCTCGGGAGGGGACCCTACAATGAGCAGTTCTTC. Translation: CASTPILGRGPYNEQFF. The chain carries TRBV4-3 and TRBJ2-1; 8 nucleotides agree with TRBD2. This CDR3 has 17 amino acids. Per germline, CDR1 LGHNA and CDR2 YSLEER. Trimming removed 7 bases from V and 2 bases from J; junction bases left unmatched: 13.

This clonotype was observed many times. The V gene is TRBV20-1, the J gene TRBJ2-5; D might be TRBD2 (5 bases). The CDR3 is made up of 13 amino acids. The ends were cut back, 3 bases at V and 5 bases at J, with 13 bases in the middle. From germline, CDR1 is DFQATT and CDR2 SNEGSKA (reference sequence). As DNA, the CDR3 is TGCAGTGCTAGGGCTAGCTTGTCGGAGACCCAGTACTTC. Its protein is CSARASLSETQYF.

This clonotype showed up many times. The chain uses TRBV7-9 and TRBJ2-7, with 11 nucleotides matching TRBD1. Germline V gene sequence: CDR1 SEHNR, CDR2 FQNEAQ (reference sequence). The J segment lost 0 bases and the V segment lost 5 bases, leaving 12 bases of the junction unmatched. This CDR3 region has 18 residues. CDR3 nucleotide sequence: TGTGCCAGCAGCCGGAGTGGATGGGGACAGGGGGTCTCCTACGAGCAGTACTTC. This gives the protein CASSRSGWGQGVSYEQYF.

This chain links TRBV6-5 with TRBJ2-1; D is unclear. The CDR3 length is 13 residues. The V gene lost 4 bases and the J gene lost 8 bases, with 12 bases spanning the gap. Germline V gene lookup returns CDR1 MNHEY and CDR2 SVGAGI. CDR3 loop: CASSSSRIDEQFF. The CDR3 nucleotides read TGTGCCAGCAGTTCCTCCCGGATCGATGAGCAGTTCTTC.

Here the CDR3 reads CSAGVAGGGEQYF. The CDR3 DNA follows: TGCAGTGCTGGGGTAGCGGGGGGGGGAGAGCAGTACTTC. The chain recombines TRBV20-1 with TRBJ2-7; 11 bases agree with TRBD2. Germline CDR1 is DFQATT and CDR2 is SNEGSKA (reference sequence). This CDR3 has 13 residues. V shed 5 bases, J shed 7 bases, and the junction held 7 bases outside the gene matches.

This clonotype has at least ten counts. The chain links TRBV20-1 to TRBJ2-7; D perhaps matches TRBD2 (6 bases). The ends were cut back, 0 bases at V and 5 bases at J, with 20 bases in the middle. The length of the CDR3 is 16 residues. Germline V lookup: CDR1 DFQATT, CDR2 SNEGSKA (reference sequence). Here the CDR3 reads CSARDPASGGSHEQYF. CDR3 DNA sequence: TGCAGTGCTAGAGATCCTGCTTCTGGAGGGTCCCACGAGCAGTACTTC.

The rearrangement links TRBV7-9 to TRBJ2-1; D may be TRBD1 (5 bases). Germline loops: CDR1 SEHNR, CDR2 FQNEAQ (reference sequence). This CDR3 has 15 amino acids. V was pared by 5 bases and J by 4 bases, with 15 bases between. The CDR3 sequence is CASSLESGLYNEQFF. The DNA of the CDR3 is TGTGCCAGCAGCCTGGAGTCAGGGCTTTACAATGAGCAGTTCTTC.

This clonotype was detected ten times or more. This chain links TRBV28 with TRBJ2-5, with 12 bases identical to TRBD2. Germline assignment: CDR1 MDHEN and CDR2 SYDVKM. CDR3 length: 14 amino acids. Trimming at V came to 10 bases and at J to 4 bases, leaving 7 bases not matched to a gene. CDR3 loop: CATLLAGGVETQYF. The CDR3 nucleotides are TGTGCCACCCTCCTAGCGGGAGGGGTAGAGACCCAGTACTTC.

The chain joins TRBV29-1 to TRBJ2-7; D might be TRBD1 (5 bases). Looked up from germline, CDR1 is SQVTM and CDR2 is ANQGSEA. Trimming cost V 6 bases and J 5 bases, with 20 bases left between them. This CDR3 has 14 residues. CDR3: CSVVRGPRNNEQYF. CDR3 sequence (DNA): TGCAGCGTCGTTAGGGGCCCCCGGAATAACGAGCAGTACTTC.

The chain joins TRBV11-2 to TRBJ2-5; maybe TRBD2 (6 bases). The CDR3 covers 19 residues. Germline assignment: CDR1 SGHAT and CDR2 FQNNGV. Trimming shortened V by 4 bases and J by 2 bases, and 26 bases separated the two germline ends. This CDR3 reads CASSSFTPGVGPIQETQYF. CDR3 sequence (DNA): TGTGCCAGCAGCTCTTTTACCCCGGGAGTCGGTCCCATTCAAGAGACCCAGTACTTC.

The chain employs TRBV7-3 and TRBJ2-2; possible D gene TRBD1, 7 bases. CDR3 size: 14 residues. Trimming stripped 3 bases from V and 4 bases from J, with 9 bases between. Germline CDR1 reads SGHTA; CDR2 reads FQGTGA. CDR3 residues: CASSLEGATGELFF. CDR3 nucleotide sequence: TGTGCCAGCAGCTTGGAGGGGGCCACCGGGGAGCTGTTTTTT.